This TCR beta chain was sequenced in a study of blood T cell repertoires in COVID-19. How the authors handled the data: Estimation of nucleated cell counts was performed using reference gene primer amplification. This table comes from immunoSEQ multiplex PCR, and its TCRdb copy is limited to in-frame clones, with some not included. The DNA gave D and trimming, while V, J and clone size come from that table. The table shows approximately 20,000 clones, with around 80% occurring only once. Trimming pared 1 base from V and 7 bases from J, leaving 11 bases between. This CDR3 comprises 14 residues. CDR1 is MGHRA and CDR2 is YSYEKL in the germline V gene. This clone was observed a few times.

The source material was peripheral blood. The J gene is TRBJ2-1, the V gene TRBV4-1, with a weak D call TRBD2 (6 bases). This TCR was recovered from a man aged 55-75 years with active COVID-19. This CDR3 is CASSQGPAGNEQFF. The CDR3 nucleotides read TGCGCCAGCAGCCAAGGTCCGGCGGGGAATGAGCAGTTCTTC.